The 29 T cell receptor beta chains below come from one sample, sequenced in a study of shared clonotypes between healthy human individuals. Only in-frame clones appear in the TCRdb table, and some are missing; sequencing was by immunoSEQ multiplex PCR. The profile shows over 2,000,000 clones, 93% of them singletons. CD8 cells classed as naive were CD45RO-negative and positively selected for CCR7, excluding terminally differentiated effector memory CD45RA+ cells. Sequencing used naive CD8+ T cells from PBMCs. Source of these receptors: a man in his late teens or twenties in good health. Some clones in this sample may be carry-over from other donors' samples.

The chain employs TRBV4-3 and TRBJ2-7; D is possibly TRBD2 (6 bases). CDR1 and CDR2 from the germline V gene are LGHNA and YSLEER. V was pared by 0 bases and J by 6 bases, with 15 bases between. This CDR3 region has 15 residues. CDR3 amino acids: CASSQDTGVQVEQYF. CDR3 DNA: TGCGCCAGCAGCCAAGATACGGGGGTTCAAGTCGAGCAGTACTTC.

The J gene is TRBJ2-1, the V gene TRBV4-1; 10 nucleotides align to TRBD2. Trimming removed 3 bases from V and 9 bases from J; junction bases left unmatched: 11. Germline V gene sequence: CDR1 MGHRA, CDR2 YSYEKL. This CDR3 is built from 16 residues. CDR3: CASSHLAGVGTSEQFF. The CDR3 nucleotides read TGCGCCAGCAGCCATCTAGCGGGAGTAGGAACGAGTGAGCAGTTCTTC.

This clone was counted once. The chain couples TRBV19 to TRBJ1-1; D possibly corresponds to TRBD1 (6 bases). Germline assignment: CDR1 LNHDA and CDR2 SQIVND (reference sequence). CDR3 length: 14 residues. V gave up 2 bases and J gave up 3 bases, with 10 bases separating them. The CDR3 loop reads CASSIRGGHTEAFF. The CDR3 DNA is TGTGCCAGTAGTATAAGGGGGGGGCACACTGAAGCTTTCTTT.

The chain links TRBV5-1 to TRBJ1-2; no definite D call. Germline values: CDR1 SGHRS, CDR2 YFSETQ. The CDR3 totals 13 residues. Trimming took 0 bases from V and 3 from J, leaving 6 bases between them. In DNA form, the CDR3 reads TGCGCCAGCAGCTTGGAAGCCTACTATGGCTACACCTTC. Translating gives CASSLEAYYGYTF. Filled out from reference TRBV5-1 and TRBJ1-2, the complete variable domain reads KAGVTQTPRYLIKTRGQQVTLSCSPISGHRSVSWYQQTPGQGLQFLFEYFSETQRNKGNFPGRFSGRQFSNSRSEMNVSTLELGDSALYLCASSLEAYYGYTFGSGTRLTVV.

The rearrangement uses TRBV4-1 and TRBJ2-1; tentatively, D is TRBD1 (5 bases). The germline V and J ends were trimmed by 1 base and 6 bases, with 19 bases remaining between them. The CDR3 totals 17 residues. Germline-derived CDR1 and CDR2 are MGHRA and YSYEKL. CDR3 in amino acids: CASSQASGRVNGNEQFF. The CDR3 DNA reads as TGCGCCAGCAGCCAAGCCTCCGGCAGGGTTAACGGCAATGAGCAGTTCTTC.

J is TRBJ1-2 and V is TRBV19; D may be TRBD1 (5 bases). Looked up from germline, CDR1 is LNHDA and CDR2 is SQIVND (reference sequence). This CDR3 contains 15 residues. V lost 4 bases and J lost 4, with 16 bases in between. Here the CDR3 reads CASSTEQGPLYGYTF. CDR3 bases: TGTGCCAGTAGTACCGAGCAGGGTCCGCTCTATGGCTACACCTTC.

The V call is TRBV2, the J call TRBJ2-1, with 11 nucleotides matching TRBD2. CDR3 length: 16 amino acids. The J segment lost 3 bases and the V segment lost 8 bases, leaving 9 bases of the junction unmatched. Germline V lookup: CDR1 SNHLY, CDR2 FYNNEI. DNA for the CDR3: TGTGCCAGCTCCGACTTCGGGACTAGCGGCTACAATGAGCAGTTCTTC. Its protein product is CASSDFGTSGYNEQFF.

The chain combines TRBV28 with TRBJ2-3; 7 positions agree with TRBD1. J gave up 1 base and V 4 bases, and 8 bases lay outside the gene matches. Germline V lookup: CDR1 MDHEN, CDR2 SYDVKM. The CDR3 contains 16 residues. CDR3 DNA: TGTGCCAGCAGTTCCCCTAGGACAGGACGCACAGATACGCAGTATTTT. Translating gives CASSSPRTGRTDTQYF. Supplemented by reference TRBV28 and TRBJ2-3, the full variable domain reads DVKVTQSSRYLVKRTGEKVFLECVQDMDHENMFWYRQDPGLGLRLIYFSYDVKMKEKGDIPEGYSVSREKKERFSLILESASTNQTSMYLCASSSPRTGRTDTQYFGPGTRLTVL.

This chain connects TRBV5-1 to TRBJ2-7; the D gene is possibly TRBD1 (5 bases). The CDR3 sequence is 14 residues long. Trimming took off 0 bases at V and 5 bases at J, with 12 bases between the two ends. The germline V gene encodes CDR1 SGHRS and CDR2 YFSETQ. In DNA form, the CDR3 reads TGCGCCAGCAGCTTGGTCAGGGATCGAAACGAGCAGTACTTC. It is translated as CASSLVRDRNEQYF.

This chain links TRBV11-2 with TRBJ2-3; 9 nucleotides match TRBD2. There are 18 residues in the CDR3. CDR1 and CDR2 (germline): SGHAT, FQNNGV. V dropped 0 bases and J dropped 1; count of bases not matched to a gene: 8. CDR3 sequence: CASSLDGELAGRTDTQYF. Here the CDR3 DNA reads TGTGCCAGCAGCTTAGATGGGGAGCTAGCGGGGCGCACAGATACGCAGTATTTT.

This rearrangement joins TRBV7-9 to TRBJ2-2; 7 nucleotides align to TRBD2. Germline loops: CDR1 SEHNR, CDR2 FQNEAQ (reference sequence). The CDR3 extends over 15 amino acids. J lost 6 bases, V lost 5 bases, and 9 bases had no gene match. The CDR3 sequence is CASSVLAGDAGELFF. CDR3 sequence (DNA): TGTGCCAGCAGCGTCCTGGCGGGAGATGCCGGGGAGCTGTTTTTT.

V gene TRBV28 combines with J gene TRBJ2-5; D ambiguous. The V and J ends lost 5 bases and 5 bases respectively, with 15 bases between them. Germline V gives CDR1 MDHEN, CDR2 SYDVKM. The CDR3 contains 14 residues. In DNA, the CDR3 is TGTGCCAGCAGTCCCAACCTCCTTGATGAGACCCAGTACTTC. Its translation is CASSPNLLDETQYF.

This rearrangement joins TRBV7-2 to TRBJ2-1; D possibly uses TRBD1 or TRBD2 (5 bases each). This CDR3 contains 12 residues. V dropped 8 bases and J dropped 7 bases, with 12 bases sitting between them. Germline V gene data show CDR1 as SGHTA and CDR2 as FQGNSA. The CDR3 nucleotides read TGTGCCAGCGGAATGAGGGGAAATGAGCAGTTCTTC. This sequence encodes CASGMRGNEQFF. Drawing the rest from reference TRBV7-2 and TRBJ2-1, the complete variable domain is GAGVSQSPSNKVTEKGKDVELRCDPISGHTALYWYRQSLGQGLEFLIYFQGNSAPDKSGLPSDRFSAERTGGSVSTLTIQRTQQEDSAVYLCASGMRGNEQFFGPGTRLTVL.

The V call is TRBV4-1, the J call TRBJ2-7; D not resolved. CDR1 MGHRA and CDR2 YSYEKL come from the germline V gene. The CDR3 spans 14 residues. Trimming stripped 0 bases from V and 6 bases from J, with 12 bases between. CDR3 amino acids: CASSQDSRFVEQYF. For the CDR3, the DNA is TGCGCCAGCAGCCAAGATTCGCGGTTCGTCGAGCAGTACTTC.

V and J are TRBV29-1 and TRBJ2-1, with 8 bases that match TRBD2. The CDR3 sequence is 12 residues long. The germline CDR1 and CDR2 sequences are SQVTM and ANQGSEA. Germline trimming cut 7 bases from V and 8 bases from J; bases unmatched to any gene: 7. CDR3 sequence reads: CSGSGSGYEQFF. As DNA, the CDR3 is TGCAGCGGGAGCGGGAGTGGGTATGAGCAGTTCTTC.

The V and J genes are TRBV5-4 and TRBJ2-7; 9 bases are a match to TRBD1. J lost 3 bases, V lost 3 bases, and 4 bases had no gene match. The CDR3 loop spans 14 amino acids. Germline V CDR1 and CDR2: SGHNT, YYREEE (reference sequence). CDR3 DNA sequence: TGTGCCAGCAGCTACGACAGGGGGGGCTACGAGCAGTACTTC. Translation gives CASSYDRGGYEQYF.

This chain links TRBV5-1 with TRBJ2-7; either TRBD1 or TRBD2 may supply D (5 bases each). This CDR3 spans 15 amino acids. Looked up from germline, CDR1 is SGHRS and CDR2 is YFSETQ. The V end was cut by 0 bases, the J end by 3 bases, with 13 bases between. This CDR3 reads CASSLDGTRFYEQYF. In nucleotides, the CDR3 is TGCGCCAGCAGCTTGGATGGGACCCGCTTCTACGAGCAGTACTTC.

The J gene is TRBJ2-1, the V gene TRBV9; 8 bases fit TRBD1. CDR3 size: 14 residues. Looked up from germline, CDR1 is SGDLS and CDR2 is YYNGEE. V shed 4 bases and J 10 bases; nucleotides not matched to a gene: 10. CDR3 in amino acids: CASSPGDRLQEQFF. The DNA for the CDR3 is TGTGCCAGCAGCCCAGGGGACAGGCTCCAAGAGCAGTTCTTC. Together with reference TRBV9 and TRBJ2-1, the CDR3 gives the full variable domain: DSGVTQTPKHLITATGQRVTLRCSPRSGDLSVYWYQQSLDQGLQFLIQYYNGEERAKGNILERFSAQQFPDLHSELNLSSLELGDSALYFCASSPGDRLQEQFFGPGTRLTVL.

A remark on this clone: The sample holds other DNA sequences that translate to the same CDR3. CDR3 region: CASSSPSNQPQHF. CDR3 in DNA: TGTGCCAGCAGTTCCCCAAGCAATCAGCCCCAGCATTTT. The V call is TRBV6-6, the J call TRBJ1-5; unclear D gene. The germline gives CDR1 MNHNY, CDR2 SVGAGI (reference sequence). Trimming pared 4 bases from V and 1 base from J, leaving 5 bases between. The CDR3 totals 13 residues.

The chain joins TRBV2 to TRBJ2-3; TRBD2 matches at 12 bases. Germline CDR1 is SNHLY and CDR2 is FYNNEI. V trimming: 6 bases; J trimming: 0 bases; junction bases outside the gene matches: 7. The CDR3 runs to 17 residues. As DNA, the CDR3 is TGTGCCAGCAGCGTTCCTAGCGGGAGGGTTAGCACAGATACGCAGTATTTT. Translating it yields CASSVPSGRVSTDTQYF.

A note on this clone: This specimen includes other DNA sequences encoding the same CDR3. The chain links TRBV27 to TRBJ2-1; D remains ambiguous. The CDR3 covers 12 residues. V lost 5 bases, J lost 7 bases, and 9 bases lay in between. CDR1 and CDR2 (germline): MNHEY, SMNVEV (reference sequence). This CDR3 reads CASSLSLNEQFF. DNA for the CDR3: TGTGCCAGCAGTCTCAGCCTAAATGAGCAGTTCTTC.

The rearrangement joins TRBV4-3 to TRBJ2-1; 9 positions agree with TRBD2. The CDR3 loop spans 15 amino acids. Germline CDR1 LGHNA, CDR2 YSLEER. V shed 1 base and J 7 bases; nucleotides not matched to a gene: 5. CDR3 protein: CASSQVREGGNEQFF. As DNA, the CDR3 is TGCGCCAGCAGCCAAGTGCGGGAGGGCGGGAATGAGCAGTTCTTC.

The CDR3 DNA follows: TGTGCTAGTGGTTATGGGGGACCTGAAGCTTTCTTT. Translating it yields CASGYGGPEAFF. This chain joins TRBV12-5 and TRBJ1-1, with D perhaps matching TRBD1 (5 bases). CDR3 length equals 12 residues. V was cut by 4 bases and J by 6 bases, with 9 bases left in between. Germline V gives CDR1 LGHNT, CDR2 FRNRAP.

The V call is TRBV21-1, the J call TRBJ1-4; the tabulated D call, TRBD1, remains unverified against the DNA. TRBV21-1 has pseudogene status. This CDR3 region has 17 residues. This CDR3 reads CASSCRDRRSLGEKLFF. For the CDR3, the DNA is TGTGCCAGCAGCTGCCGGGACAGGAGGTCGCTTGGTGAAAAACTGTTTTTT.

The chain combines TRBV2 with TRBJ1-3, with D uncertain. Between the trimmed V and J ends, which lost 3 bases and 1 base, there was a span of 10 bases. From germline, CDR1 is SNHLY and CDR2 FYNNEI. The CDR3 has 15 residues. The CDR3 DNA reads as TGTGCCAGCAGTGATCGACGGGGTTCTGGAAACACCATATATTTT. This codes for CASSDRRGSGNTIYF.

This rearrangement joins TRBV6-5 to TRBJ1-5; TRBD1 aligns across 7 bases. J gave up 4 bases and V 3 bases, and 6 bases lay outside the gene matches. This CDR3 has 15 residues. CDR1 and CDR2 (germline): MNHEY, SVGAGI. The CDR3 here is CASSYRGGANQPQHF. The CDR3 DNA follows: TGTGCCAGCAGTTATAGAGGGGGCGCGAATCAGCCCCAGCATTTT.

The gene calls are TRBV13 and TRBJ2-1; unclear D gene. This CDR3 contains 12 residues. The V end was cut by 5 bases, the J end by 4 bases, with 6 bases between. Germline V gene data show CDR1 as PRHDT and CDR2 as FYEKMQ (reference sequence). CDR3 sequence (DNA): TGTGCCAGCAGCCAGGCGTACAATGAGCAGTTCTTC. Amino acids: CASSQAYNEQFF.

A note on this clone: The DNA is omitted, as the CDR3 cannot be located on it reliably, and the CDR3 follows TCRdb's listing. The genes are TRBV7-9 and TRBJ2-7. The germline V gene encodes CDR1 SEHNR and CDR2 FQNEAQ (reference sequence). The CDR3 sequence runs 12 residues, both termini included. The CDR3 reads CASSILVGEQYF.

This chain uses TRBV28 with TRBJ1-3, with no clear D. CDR1 and CDR2 (germline): MDHEN, SYDVKM. The V and J ends lost 3 bases and 1 base respectively, with 10 bases between them. The length of the CDR3 is 15 residues. The DNA for the CDR3 is TGTGCCAGCAGTTTCTCGGCCCAATCTGGAAACACCATATATTTT. Amino acid sequence: CASSFSAQSGNTIYF.